The 3 T cell receptor beta chains below were found in one sample sequenced in a study of CD8+ T cells in alopecia areata. Investigators isolated RNA and reverse transcribed it into cDNA to act as the sequencing template. Profiled with immunoSEQ multiplex PCR; TCRdb holds only in-frame clones, not every one. The data hold more than 130,000 clones, with around four fifths observed a single time. Documented treatment: oral pan-JAK inhibitor, 5-10 mg twice daily. The material was CD8+ T cells sorted from blood, obtained at week 4, from a patient treated with tofacitinib. Source of these receptors: a human donor with alopecia areata.

This clone was found a few times. CDR3 in DNA: TGTGCCAGCAGCCTACGGGGCTACAATGAGCAGTTCTTC. This sequence encodes CASSLRGYNEQFF. The chain carries TRBV14 and TRBJ2-1; D is perhaps TRBD2 (5 bases). CDR1 and CDR2 (germline): SGHDN, FVKESK. Deletions cut 4 bases from V and 3 bases from J, with 7 bases between. The CDR3 contains 13 residues.

A single count supports this clone. J is TRBJ2-7 and V is TRBV7-9, with 8 bases fitting TRBD2. The germline gives CDR1 SEHNR, CDR2 FQNEAQ (reference sequence). This CDR3 has 15 amino acids. The V gene end was trimmed by 7 bases and the J gene end by 3 bases; junction bases not matched to a gene: 11. CDR3 nucleotides: TGTGCCAGCAACAGCTTTAGCCTAGCGGGCTACGAGCAGTACTTC. This gives the protein CASNSFSLAGYEQYF. Complete variable domain (other parts from reference TRBV7-9 and TRBJ2-7): DTGVSQNPRHKITKRGQNVTFRCDPISEHNRLYWYRQTLGQGPEFLTYFQNEAQLEKSRLLSDRFSAERPKGSFSTLEIQRTEQGDSAMYLCASNSFSLAGYEQYFGPGTRLTVT.

The rearrangement links TRBV7-9 to TRBJ2-7; TRBD1 matches 11 bases. V shed 4 bases and J 0 bases; nucleotides not matched to a gene: 2. Germline V lookup: CDR1 SEHNR, CDR2 FQNEAQ (reference sequence). The CDR3 runs 15 residues. This CDR3 is CASSWDRGSSYEQYF. CDR3 nucleotide sequence: TGTGCCAGCAGCTGGGACAGGGGGAGCTCCTACGAGCAGTACTTC. Combining the CDR3 with reference TRBV7-9 and TRBJ2-7 gives the whole variable domain DTGVSQNPRHKITKRGQNVTFRCDPISEHNRLYWYRQTLGQGPEFLTYFQNEAQLEKSRLLSDRFSAERPKGSFSTLEIQRTEQGDSAMYLCASSWDRGSSYEQYFGPGTRLTVT.